Each of the 16 T cell receptor beta chains below was sequenced from the same sample in a study of cytomegalovirus exposure and HLA in healthy donors. The primer mix had 60 Vbeta and 13 Jbeta primers. Assay used: immunoSEQ multiplex PCR; TCRdb lists only in-frame clones, some missing. This sample has under 200,000 clones, with around 75% found just once. Sequencing used PBMCs. The receptors were gathered from a male donor in good health and CMV-seronegative.

The V and J genes are TRBV4-2 and TRBJ1-2, with D unresolved. CDR1 is LGHNA and CDR2 is YNFKEQ in the germline V gene. Trimming removed 4 bases at V and 4 bases at J, with 10 bases between. The CDR3 covers 13 residues. This CDR3 reads CASSPTESYGYTF. DNA of the CDR3: TGTGCCAGCAGCCCAACAGAGAGCTATGGCTACACCTTC.

This clone was detected many times. The V gene is TRBV6-1, the J gene TRBJ2-6; no reliable D call. Germline V gene data show CDR1 as MNHNS and CDR2 as SASEGT. V lost 1 base and J 0 bases, leaving 4 bases between the germline ends. The CDR3 runs to 15 residues. The CDR3 loop is CASSEEPSGANVLTF. CDR3 DNA sequence: TGTGCCAGCAGTGAAGAGCCCTCTGGGGCCAACGTCCTGACTTTC.

The chain has TRBV6-6 and TRBJ1-1; possible D gene TRBD1, 5 bases. The CDR3 loop spans 14 amino acids. Trimming removed 0 bases from V and 4 bases from J, with 9 bases in between. The germline V gene encodes CDR1 MNHNY and CDR2 SVGAGI (reference sequence). CDR3 coding DNA: TGTGCCAGCAGTTACTCGGGGGGATCCACTGAAGCTTTCTTT. Translated, it gives CASSYSGGSTEAFF.

Of note for this clone: The junction does not match germline at one end; this may be a read error. In the same sample, other DNA sequences code for this CDR3. In DNA form, the CDR3 reads TGTGCCAGCAGTTCGACGCCTGCGGTGAATACTGAAGCTTTCTTT. This translates into CASSSTPAVNTEAFF. This chain connects TRBV2 to TRBJ1-1; D gene ambiguous. CDR1 and CDR2 (germline): SNHLY, FYNNEI. This CDR3 has 15 residues.

V is TRBV9 and J is TRBJ2-1; 7 bases match TRBD2. After removal of 0 bases from V and 10 bases from J, the junction contained 7 bases not matched to a gene. This CDR3 has 14 residues. CDR1 SGDLS and CDR2 YYNGEE come from the germline V gene. CDR3 bases: TGTGCCAGCAGCGTAGGGGGAGGGGCAGGGGAGCAGTTCTTC. It encodes CASSVGGGAGEQFF.

V usage is TRBV5-1 and J usage is TRBJ2-7, with 7 bases fitting TRBD2. The V segment lost 3 bases and the J segment 3 bases; nucleotides outside the gene matches: 6. The V gene's germline CDR1 is SGHRS and CDR2 YFSETQ. This CDR3 is built from 14 residues. CDR3 protein: CASSSGGARYEQYF. CDR3 nucleotide sequence: TGCGCCAGCAGCTCGGGGGGAGCTCGCTACGAGCAGTACTTC. Full variable domain (missing parts from reference TRBV5-1 and TRBJ2-7): KAGVTQTPRYLIKTRGQQVTLSCSPISGHRSVSWYQQTPGQGLQFLFEYFSETQRNKGNFPGRFSGRQFSNSRSEMNVSTLELGDSALYLCASSSGGARYEQYFGPGTRLTVT.

The V and J genes are TRBV7-9 and TRBJ1-6; 11 positions agree with TRBD1. V lost 4 bases and J lost 12; bases outside the gene matches: 11. The CDR3 has 16 amino acids. Germline loops: CDR1 SEHNR, CDR2 FQNEAQ (reference sequence). The CDR3 reads CASSYRSGTGGEPLHF. DNA for the CDR3: TGTGCCAGCAGCTATCGATCCGGGACAGGGGGGGAACCCCTCCACTTT.

CDR3 protein: CASSLTGRAYINEQFF. DNA of the CDR3: TGTGCCAGCAGTTTAACGGGGAGGGCCTACATCAATGAGCAGTTCTTC. The chain uses TRBV28 and TRBJ2-1; 7 bases map to TRBD2. This CDR3 comprises 16 residues. Trimming removed 2 bases from V and 6 bases from J; junction bases left unmatched: 10. Per the germline V gene, CDR1 is MDHEN and CDR2 is SYDVKM.

The chain couples TRBV9 to TRBJ1-1, with a possible D match to TRBD1 (5 bases). Germline V lookup: CDR1 SGDLS, CDR2 YYNGEE. There are 16 residues in the CDR3. The V end was cut by 0 bases, the J end by 8 bases, with 20 bases between. CDR3 residues: CASSVGRRTGRTEAFF. The DNA of the CDR3 is TGTGCCAGCAGCGTAGGACGGCGTACAGGACGAACCGAAGCTTTCTTT. The whole variable domain, remainder taken from reference TRBV9 and TRBJ1-1, is DSGVTQTPKHLITATGQRVTLRCSPRSGDLSVYWYQQSLDQGLQFLIQYYNGEERAKGNILERFSAQQFPDLHSELNLSSLELGDSALYFCASSVGRRTGRTEAFFGQGTRLTVV.

The rearrangement links TRBV27 to TRBJ1-1; the match to TRBD1 covers 8 bases. The CDR3 spans 14 residues. Trimming at V came to 5 bases and at J to 8 bases, leaving 10 bases not matched to a gene. Germline-derived CDR1 and CDR2 are MNHEY and SMNVEV (reference sequence). Here the CDR3 reads CASSALTGEKEAFF. The CDR3 bases are TGTGCCAGCAGTGCATTGACAGGGGAAAAGGAAGCTTTCTTT.

V gene TRBV5-6 combines with J gene TRBJ2-7; 7 bases map to TRBD1. CDR1 is SGHDT and CDR2 is YYEEEE in the germline V gene. The CDR3 runs 14 residues. With V trimmed by 0 bases and J by 6 bases, 6 bases remained unmatched. As DNA, the CDR3 is TGTGCCAGCAGCTTGGTCGACAGGGTCGGCGAGCAGTACTTC. Protein product: CASSLVDRVGEQYF.

The table lists this clone with a count of one. The chain uses TRBV5-6 and TRBJ2-5; 8 positions match TRBD1. This CDR3 has 16 residues. Unmatched junction bases numbered 12, after V lost 3 bases and J lost 5 bases. The germline V gene has CDR1 SGHDT and CDR2 YYEEEE. This CDR3 reads CASSSIILQGEETQYF. The CDR3 nucleotides are TGTGCCAGCAGCTCGATAATTTTACAGGGGGAGGAGACCCAGTACTTC.

V usage is TRBV5-6 and J usage is TRBJ2-2; the D gene is possibly TRBD2 (6 bases). Germline values: CDR1 SGHDT, CDR2 YYEEEE. This CDR3 contains 14 residues. The germline V and J ends were trimmed by 4 bases and 6 bases, with 13 bases remaining between them. CDR3 bases: TGTGCCAGCAGCCTCGCCCCGGGGGCCGGGGAGCTGTTTTTT. This gives the protein CASSLAPGAGELFF.

Here the CDR3 DNA reads TGTGCCAGCGGGGAGGGAGGGGGCACAGATACGCAGTATTTT. Its translation: CASGEGGGTDTQYF. The chain combines TRBV19 with TRBJ2-3; TRBD2 matches at 7 bases. This CDR3 is 14 amino acids long. Losses at the gene ends were 9 bases for V and 1 base for J; bases not matched to a gene: 7. CDR1 is LNHDA and CDR2 is SQIVND in the germline V gene (reference sequence).

This clone appeared a single time. The chain joins TRBV6-1 to TRBJ2-7; 9 nucleotides line up with TRBD1. The CDR3 consists of 15 residues. V shed 4 bases and J 6 bases; nucleotides not matched to a gene: 10. Germline CDR1 is MNHNS and CDR2 is SASEGT. The CDR3: CASSGAGTGSLEQYF. The CDR3 region has the DNA TGTGCCAGCAGTGGGGCCGGGACAGGGTCCCTCGAGCAGTACTTC.

The chain carries TRBV6-4 and TRBJ2-1; 8 bases align to TRBD2. Germline-derived CDR1 and CDR2 are MRHNA and SNTAGT. V lost 11 bases, J lost 2 bases, and 17 bases stayed unmatched. The CDR3 loop spans 17 amino acids. This CDR3 reads CASSPTPAGEAYNEQFF. As DNA, the CDR3 is TGTGCCTCTTCCCCAACCCCAGCGGGAGAGGCCTACAATGAGCAGTTCTTC.